This TCR beta chain was recovered during a study of blood T cell repertoires in COVID-19. For the study at large: Donors in the United States, Italy and Spain gave samples during acute or convalescent COVID-19. T cells, B-cell-depleted T cells, or PBMCs provided the cDNA or gDNA that served as material.

Original data processing: Scientists estimated how many nucleated cells there were by amplifying reference gene primers. The data were produced by immunoSEQ multiplex PCR, yet TCRdb's version contains in-frame clones alone and is incomplete. The DNA was the basis for D and trimming; V, J and clone size are from that table. The table includes around 260,000 clones, approximately 90% detected once. This clonotype originated in a man between 60 and 70 years old who had recovered from COVID-19. Sequenced input: peripheral blood.

As DNA, the CDR3 is TGTGCCAGTAGTATCTGGTCGCCGGTCAATCAGCCCCAGCATTTT. Translated, it gives CASSIWSPVNQPQHF. The chain is built from TRBV19 and TRBJ1-5; unclear D gene. CDR3 length: 15 residues. Per the germline V gene, CDR1 is LNHDA and CDR2 is SQIVND (reference sequence). Trimming stripped 3 bases from V and 3 bases from J, with 12 bases between.